This entry lists 23 T cell receptor beta chains sequenced from one sample in a study of T cell responses to AZD1222 COVID-19 vaccine. Profiled with immunoSEQ multiplex PCR; TCRdb holds only in-frame clones, not every one. The table includes 150,000 or so clones, approximately 91% detected once. Specimen: peripheral blood, collected 28 days after the second AZD1222 dose. These receptors came from an adult who received the AZD1222 COVID-19 vaccine.

V gene TRBV5-1 combines with J gene TRBJ1-1, with unresolved D. This CDR3 is built from 16 residues. CDR1 and CDR2 from the germline V gene are SGHRS and YFSETQ. Trimming shortened V by 3 bases and J by 4 bases, and 19 bases separated the two germline ends. CDR3 protein: CASSSKSGPVSTEAFF. The CDR3 DNA reads as TGCGCCAGCAGCTCGAAGTCCGGGCCAGTTAGCACTGAAGCTTTCTTT. Combining the CDR3 with reference TRBV5-1 and TRBJ1-1 gives the whole variable domain KAGVTQTPRYLIKTRGQQVTLSCSPISGHRSVSWYQQTPGQGLQFLFEYFSETQRNKGNFPGRFSGRQFSNSRSEMNVSTLELGDSALYLCASSSKSGPVSTEAFFGQGTRLTVV.

This chain joins TRBV19 and TRBJ1-2; no reliable D call. Germline CDR1 LNHDA, CDR2 SQIVND (reference sequence). The CDR3 loop spans 12 amino acids. Trimming cost V 4 bases and J 3 bases, with 6 bases left between them. The CDR3 reads CASSNGDYGYTF. CDR3 in DNA: TGTGCCAGTAGTAATGGGGACTATGGCTACACCTTC. Complete variable domain (other parts from reference TRBV19 and TRBJ1-2): DGGITQSPKYLFRKEGQNVTLSCEQNLNHDAMYWYRQDPGQGLRLIYYSQIVNDFQKGDIAEGYSVSREKKESFPLTVTSAQKNPTAFYLCASSNGDYGYTFGSGTRLTVV.

The genes are TRBV18 and TRBJ2-7; no firm D call. The V gene's germline CDR1 is KGHSH and CDR2 LQKENI. The V and J ends lost 5 bases and 5 bases respectively, with 7 bases between them. The CDR3 runs 11 residues. CDR3 DNA sequence: TGTGCCAGCTCAACCCAGGACGAGCAGTACTTC. Translating it yields CASSTQDEQYF.

The rearrangement links TRBV7-2 to TRBJ2-3; 11 bases line up with TRBD2. Germline loops: CDR1 SGHTA, CDR2 FQGNSA. The length of the CDR3 is 19 residues. V dropped 5 bases and J dropped 5; count of bases not matched to a gene: 18. As DNA, the CDR3 is TGTGCCAGCAGCCTCCTTAGCGGGGGGGCGTCTATGGCAGGAGATACGCAGTATTTT. Amino acid sequence: CASSLLSGGASMAGDTQYF. Variable domain in full (rest from reference TRBV7-2 and TRBJ2-3): GAGVSQSPSNKVTEKGKDVELRCDPISGHTALYWYRQSLGQGLEFLIYFQGNSAPDKSGLPSDRFSAERTGGSVSTLTIQRTQQEDSAVYLCASSLLSGGASMAGDTQYFGPGTRLTVL.

The chain carries TRBV4-1 and TRBJ2-3; D unclear. The V end was cut by 1 base, the J end by 6 bases, with 11 bases between. Germline lookup yields CDR1 MGHRA and CDR2 YSYEKL. This CDR3 is 14 amino acids long. CDR3 protein: CASSQGRGTDTQYF. For the CDR3, the DNA is TGCGCCAGCAGCCAAGGGCGAGGAACGGATACGCAGTATTTT.

This clone appeared a few times. This sequence joins TRBV6-4 and TRBJ2-7; 8 bases are a match to TRBD2. This CDR3 region has 15 residues. The ends lost 6 bases at V and 2 bases at J; junction bases unmatched: 9. Germline loops: CDR1 MRHNA, CDR2 SNTAGT. For the CDR3, the DNA is TGTGCCAGCAGGATAGGGGCTAGCGGGCCCTACGAGCAGTACTTC. It codes for CASRIGASGPYEQYF.

The chain joins TRBV3-1 (or the pseudogene TRBV3-2) to TRBJ1-6; D gene ambiguous. Germline V CDR1 and CDR2: LGHDT, YNNKEL (reference sequence). V shed 2 bases and J shed 4 bases, with 9 bases lying between them. The CDR3 contains 15 residues. This CDR3 reads CASSQLPDYNSPLHF. The CDR3 bases are TGTGCCAGCAGCCAACTTCCGGATTATAATTCACCCCTCCACTTT.

CDR3 nucleotide sequence: TGTGCCAGCAGCTCAGGGGGCGTGAGTGGCTACACCTTC. As protein: CASSSGGVSGYTF. V and J are TRBV5-6 and TRBJ1-2, with TRBD1 matching 8 bases. The V segment lost 3 bases and the J segment 7 bases; nucleotides outside the gene matches: 5. The CDR3 consists of 13 residues. Germline values: CDR1 SGHDT, CDR2 YYEEEE.

The V and J genes are TRBV5-1 and TRBJ2-5; possibly TRBD2 for D (6 bases). V shed 2 bases and J shed 12 bases, with 17 bases lying between them. The CDR3 extends over 13 amino acids. CDR1 SGHRS and CDR2 YFSETQ come from the germline V gene. The CDR3 reads CASSFGGGDPEYF. The CDR3 DNA sequence: TGCGCCAGCAGCTTCGGGGGTGGGGACCCCGAGTACTTC.

As regards this clone: One junction end does not reproduce the germline sequence, and a read error may be involved. This chain links TRBV7-9 with TRBJ1-3, with TRBD1 matching 9 bases. The CDR3 totals 16 residues. CDR1 is SEHNR, CDR2 FQNEAQ, per germline (reference sequence). In DNA form, the CDR3 reads TGTGCCAGCAGTTTAGGGACAGGGATTATTGGAAACACCATATATTTT. Protein sequence: CASSLGTGIIGNTIYF.

CDR3 sequence (DNA): TGTGCCAGCAGCGTGCTCAGGCGGGGGGGGCCAGCAGATACGCAGTATTTT. Amino acid sequence: CASSVLRRGGPADTQYF. This rearrangement joins TRBV5-4 to TRBJ2-3; the match to TRBD2 covers 9 bases. From germline, CDR1 is SGHNT and CDR2 YYREEE (reference sequence). The J segment lost 4 bases and the V segment lost 4 bases, leaving 13 bases of the junction unmatched. The CDR3 loop spans 17 amino acids.

This clone came up a few times. V usage is TRBV30 and J usage is TRBJ2-6; D is perhaps TRBD1 or TRBD2 (6 bases each). V was clipped by 2 bases and J by 0 bases, with 11 bases between them. In germline, CDR1 is GTSNPN, CDR2 SVGIG (reference sequence). The CDR3 consists of 16 residues. The CDR3 here is CAWSLGGGSGANVLTF. The CDR3 nucleotides read TGTGCCTGGAGTCTCGGAGGGGGCTCTGGGGCCAACGTCCTGACTTTC.

V gene TRBV5-4 combines with J gene TRBJ1-4; D possibly corresponds to TRBD1 (6 bases). V dropped 4 bases and J dropped 8 bases, with 18 bases sitting between them. Germline V gene lookup returns CDR1 SGHNT and CDR2 YYREEE (reference sequence). This CDR3 spans 15 amino acids. The CDR3, as DNA: TGTGCCAGCAGCCCGCGGGGGGGGCGTGAGGAAAAACTGTTTTTT. Amino acids: CASSPRGGREEKLFF.

V gene TRBV7-2 combines with J gene TRBJ1-2; maybe TRBD1 (6 bases). Germline lookup yields CDR1 SGHTA and CDR2 FQGNSA. CDR3 length: 15 residues. The V gene lost 0 bases and the J gene lost 2 bases, with 10 bases spanning the gap. CDR3 DNA: TGTGCCAGCAGCTTAGCGGAGGGGGGGAACTATGGCTACACCTTC. Encoded protein: CASSLAEGGNYGYTF.

The rearrangement uses TRBV6-6 and TRBJ1-6; D may be TRBD1 (5 bases). Germline-derived CDR1 and CDR2 are MNHNY and SVGAGI (reference sequence). CDR3 length: 14 residues. The V end was cut by 6 bases, the J end by 13 bases, with 19 bases between. This CDR3 is CASSLQDPTGPLHF. The CDR3 DNA sequence: TGTGCCAGCAGCCTACAGGATCCAACCGGGCCCCTCCACTTT.

The V gene is TRBV11-2, the J gene TRBJ1-1; D is unresolved. The length of the CDR3 is 17 residues. The germline V gene has CDR1 SGHAT and CDR2 FQNNGV. V lost 5 bases and J lost 2, with 21 bases in between. This CDR3 is CASSRFLGEGSNTEAFF. As DNA, the CDR3 is TGTGCCAGCAGCCGATTTCTGGGCGAAGGGAGCAACACTGAAGCTTTCTTT.

The rearrangement links TRBV7-2 to TRBJ2-5; D gene unclear. The CDR3 runs 13 residues. Trimming cost V 1 base and J 7 bases, with 10 bases left between them. CDR1 is SGHTA, CDR2 FQGNSA, per germline. This CDR3 is CASSLVPLRTQYF. The CDR3 DNA sequence: TGTGCCAGCAGCTTAGTTCCCCTCAGGACCCAGTACTTC.

This chain uses TRBV7-2 with TRBJ2-5; D is possibly TRBD1 or TRBD2 (5 bases each). The CDR3 is made up of 15 amino acids. Deletions cut 0 bases from V and 5 bases from J, with 13 bases between. Germline values: CDR1 SGHTA, CDR2 FQGNSA. Here the CDR3 reads CASSLAGMWGETQYF. The CDR3, as DNA: TGTGCCAGCAGCTTAGCGGGCATGTGGGGGGAGACCCAGTACTTC.

The chain recombines TRBV19 with TRBJ1-5, with D unresolved. The CDR3 contains 13 residues. The V and J ends lost 3 bases and 4 bases respectively, with 7 bases between them. Germline V lookup: CDR1 LNHDA, CDR2 SQIVND (reference sequence). This CDR3 reads CASSMNANQPQHF. The CDR3 DNA sequence: TGTGCCAGTAGTATGAACGCAAATCAGCCCCAGCATTTT. Looking up the rest from reference TRBV19 and TRBJ1-5 gives the full variable domain: DGGITQSPKYLFRKEGQNVTLSCEQNLNHDAMYWYRQDPGQGLRLIYYSQIVNDFQKGDIAEGYSVSREKKESFPLTVTSAQKNPTAFYLCASSMNANQPQHFGDGTRLSIL.

The J gene is TRBJ2-3, the V gene TRBV15; 8 nucleotides match TRBD1. This CDR3 has 16 amino acids. Germline-derived CDR1 and CDR2 are LNHNV and YYDKDF (reference sequence). V dropped 0 bases and J dropped 1; count of bases not matched to a gene: 3. Here the CDR3 reads CATSRDTQGGTDTQYF. The CDR3 DNA is TGTGCCACCAGCAGAGATACACAGGGGGGCACAGATACGCAGTATTTT.

The rearrangement joins TRBV6-5 to TRBJ1-5; a possible D gene is TRBD1 (5 bases). Trimming removed 7 bases at V and 3 bases at J, with 16 bases between. The germline V gene has CDR1 MNHEY and CDR2 SVGAGI. The CDR3 sequence is 15 residues long. The CDR3, as DNA: TGTGCCAGCATGGGGCAGGCTGAAGTCAATCAGCCCCAGCATTTT. It yields the protein CASMGQAEVNQPQHF.

This chain connects TRBV30 to TRBJ1-2, with D possibly matching TRBD1 (6 bases). The germline gives CDR1 GTSNPN, CDR2 SVGIG (reference sequence). The CDR3 spans 14 residues. V shed 3 bases and J shed 8 bases, with 19 bases lying between them. This CDR3 is CAWSELTGLGGYTF. CDR3 nucleotide sequence: TGTGCCTGGAGCGAATTAACAGGGCTAGGAGGCTACACCTTC.

The DNA for the CDR3 is TGTGCCTGGAGTGCCGCCCGCTATGGCTACACCTTC. Amino acids: CAWSAARYGYTF. V usage is TRBV30 and J usage is TRBJ1-2; D is ambiguous. Germline-derived CDR1 and CDR2 are GTSNPN and SVGIG (reference sequence). V lost 1 base, J lost 4 bases, and 7 bases lay in between. This CDR3 is built from 12 residues.